The 2 T cell receptor beta chains presented below share a single source sample, sequenced in a study of blood T cell repertoires in COVID-19. Sequencing used immunoSEQ multiplex PCR; TCRdb keeps in-frame clones, though not all of them. The table has about 98,000 clones, roughly 86% seen once; the top ten hold 10%. Specimen: peripheral blood. Receptors were obtained from a middle-aged man with acute or convalescent COVID-19.

The J gene is TRBJ2-4, the V gene TRBV6-6; TRBD1 agrees at 8 bases. Germline CDR1 reads MNHNY; CDR2 reads SVGAGI (reference sequence). The CDR3 is 14 amino acids. After removal of 6 bases from V and 7 bases from J, the junction contained 8 bases not matched to a gene. DNA of the CDR3: TGTGCCAGCAGCAGAGGACAGGGTGGTAACATTCAGTACTTC. Protein: CASSRGQGGNIQYF.

The chain carries TRBV29-1 and TRBJ2-1; TRBD2 matches 9 bases. The CDR3 has 13 amino acids. V shed 3 bases and J 6 bases; nucleotides not matched to a gene: 3. In germline, CDR1 is SQVTM, CDR2 ANQGSEA. Written as DNA, the CDR3 is TGCAGCGTTGATGGCGGGAGGGGCAATGAGCAGTTCTTC. Translating it yields CSVDGGRGNEQFF.